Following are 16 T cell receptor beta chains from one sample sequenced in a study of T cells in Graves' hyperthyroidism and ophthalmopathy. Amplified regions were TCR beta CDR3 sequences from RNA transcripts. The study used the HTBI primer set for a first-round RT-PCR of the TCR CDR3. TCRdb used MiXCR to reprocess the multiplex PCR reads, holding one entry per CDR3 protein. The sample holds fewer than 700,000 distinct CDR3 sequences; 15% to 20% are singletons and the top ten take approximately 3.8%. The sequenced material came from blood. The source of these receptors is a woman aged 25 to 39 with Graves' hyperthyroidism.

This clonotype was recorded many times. CDR3 in amino acids: CASSLAGGHGYTF. The CDR3 DNA reads as TGTGCCAGCAGTTTAGCAGGGGGCCATGGCTACACCTTC. The V and J genes are TRBV12-3 or TRBV12-4 and TRBJ1-2; 7 positions match TRBD1. Trimming cost V 0 bases and J 6 bases; bases outside gene matches: 1. The length of the CDR3 is 13 residues.

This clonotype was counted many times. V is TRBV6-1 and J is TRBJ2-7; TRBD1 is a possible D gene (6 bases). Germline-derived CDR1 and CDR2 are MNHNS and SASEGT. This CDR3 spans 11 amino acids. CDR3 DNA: TGTGTACCGGGACACACCTACGAGCAGTACTTC. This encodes CVPGHTYEQYF.

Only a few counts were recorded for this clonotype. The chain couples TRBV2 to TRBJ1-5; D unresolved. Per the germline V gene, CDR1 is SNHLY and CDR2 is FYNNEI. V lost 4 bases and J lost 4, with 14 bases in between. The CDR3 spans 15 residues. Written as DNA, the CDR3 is TGTGCCAGCAGTGGGGTAAAAGAGACTAATCAGCCCCAGCATTTT. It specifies CASSGVKETNQPQHF. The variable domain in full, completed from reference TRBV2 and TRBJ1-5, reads EPEVTQTPSHQVTQMGQEVILRCVPISNHLYFYWYRQILGQKVEFLVSFYNNEISEKSEIFDDQFSVERPDGSNFTLKIRSTKLEDSAMYFCASSGVKETNQPQHFGDGTRLSIL.

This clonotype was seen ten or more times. In DNA form, the CDR3 reads TGCAGTGCTCGCCTACTAGCGGGAGACAGCTACAATGAGCAGTTCTTC. It translates to CSARLLAGDSYNEQFF. J is TRBJ2-1 and V is TRBV20-1, with 11 bases lining up with TRBD2. The length of the CDR3 is 16 residues. Unmatched junction bases numbered 9, after V lost 5 bases and J lost 3 bases. Germline CDR1 and CDR2: DFQATT and SNEGSKA (reference sequence).

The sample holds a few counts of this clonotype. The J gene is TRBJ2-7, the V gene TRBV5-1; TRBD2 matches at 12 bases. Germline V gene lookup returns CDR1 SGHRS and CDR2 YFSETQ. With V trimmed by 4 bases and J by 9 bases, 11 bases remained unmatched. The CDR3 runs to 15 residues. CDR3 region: CASSPDSSGRARQYF. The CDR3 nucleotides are TGCGCCAGCAGCCCGGACTCTAGCGGGAGGGCTCGGCAGTACTTC. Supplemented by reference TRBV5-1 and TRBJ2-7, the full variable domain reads KAGVTQTPRYLIKTRGQQVTLSCSPISGHRSVSWYQQTPGQGLQFLFEYFSETQRNKGNFPGRFSGRQFSNSRSEMNVSTLELGDSALYLCASSPDSSGRARQYFGPGTRLTVT.

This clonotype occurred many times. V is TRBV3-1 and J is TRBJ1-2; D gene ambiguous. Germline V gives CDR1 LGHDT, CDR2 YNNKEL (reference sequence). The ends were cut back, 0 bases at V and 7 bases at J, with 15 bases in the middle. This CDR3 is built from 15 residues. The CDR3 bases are TGTGCCAGCAGCCAAGATTCACCCCGGCGGGGTGGCTACACCTTC. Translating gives CASSQDSPRRGGYTF.

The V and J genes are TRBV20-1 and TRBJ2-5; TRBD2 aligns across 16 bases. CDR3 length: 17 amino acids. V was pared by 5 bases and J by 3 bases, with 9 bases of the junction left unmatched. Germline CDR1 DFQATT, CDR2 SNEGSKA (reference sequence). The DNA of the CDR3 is TGCAGTGCTCGAGGGACTAGCGGGAGGGGGGGTAAAGAGACCCAGTACTTC. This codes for CSARGTSGRGGKETQYF.

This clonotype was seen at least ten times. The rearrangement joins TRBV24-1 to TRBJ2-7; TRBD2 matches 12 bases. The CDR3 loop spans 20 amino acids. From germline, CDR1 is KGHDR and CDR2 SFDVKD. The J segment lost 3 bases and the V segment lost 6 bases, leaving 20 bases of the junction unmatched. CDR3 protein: CATSLYPHLTSGRGGYEQYF. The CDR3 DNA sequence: TGTGCCACCAGTCTCTACCCCCACCTGACTAGCGGGAGAGGGGGCTACGAGCAGTACTTC.

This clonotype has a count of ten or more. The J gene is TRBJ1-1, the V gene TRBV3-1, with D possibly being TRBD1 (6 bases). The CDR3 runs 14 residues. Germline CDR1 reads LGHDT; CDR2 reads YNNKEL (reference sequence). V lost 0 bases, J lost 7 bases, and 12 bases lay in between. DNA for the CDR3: TGTGCCAGCAGCCAAGAACAGGGCGTGGATGAAGCTTTCTTT. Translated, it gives CASSQEQGVDEAFF.

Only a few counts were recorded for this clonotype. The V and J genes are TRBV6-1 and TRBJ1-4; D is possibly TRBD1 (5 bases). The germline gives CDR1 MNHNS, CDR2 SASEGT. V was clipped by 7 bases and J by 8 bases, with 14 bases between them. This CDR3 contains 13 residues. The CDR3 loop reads CASTAGMGEKLFF. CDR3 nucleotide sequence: TGTGCCAGCACTGCAGGGATGGGCGAAAAACTGTTTTTT.

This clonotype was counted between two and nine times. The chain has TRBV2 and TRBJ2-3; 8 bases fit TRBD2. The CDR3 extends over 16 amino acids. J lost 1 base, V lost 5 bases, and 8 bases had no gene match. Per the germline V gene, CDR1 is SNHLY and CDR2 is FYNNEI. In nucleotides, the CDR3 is TGTGCCAGCAGTCTTACCCCGACTAGCGGCACAGATACGCAGTATTTT. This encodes CASSLTPTSGTDTQYF. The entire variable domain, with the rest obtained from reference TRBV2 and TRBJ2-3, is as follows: EPEVTQTPSHQVTQMGQEVILRCVPISNHLYFYWYRQILGQKVEFLVSFYNNEISEKSEIFDDQFSVERPDGSNFTLKIRSTKLEDSAMYFCASSLTPTSGTDTQYFGPGTRLTVL.

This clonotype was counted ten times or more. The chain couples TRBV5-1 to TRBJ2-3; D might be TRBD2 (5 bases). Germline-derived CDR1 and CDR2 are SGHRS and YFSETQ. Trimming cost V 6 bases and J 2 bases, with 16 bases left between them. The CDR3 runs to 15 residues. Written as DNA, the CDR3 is TGCGCCAGCATGAGGGCACCACCCGTCACAGATACGCAGTATTTT. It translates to CASMRAPPVTDTQYF.

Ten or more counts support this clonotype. CDR3 in amino acids: CAWSHLLQGTYEKLFF. The CDR3 DNA is TGTGCCTGGTCTCATCTCCTTCAGGGGACGTACGAAAAACTGTTTTTT. The rearrangement joins TRBV30 to TRBJ1-4; TRBD1 is a possible D gene (6 bases). Per germline, CDR1 GTSNPN and CDR2 SVGIG (reference sequence). Trimming took off 5 bases at V and 8 bases at J, with 24 bases between the two ends. The CDR3 totals 16 residues.

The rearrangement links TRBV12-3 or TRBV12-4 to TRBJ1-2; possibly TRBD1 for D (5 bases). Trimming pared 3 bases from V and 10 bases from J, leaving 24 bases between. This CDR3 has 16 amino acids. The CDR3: CASSFGAGFRGDAYTF. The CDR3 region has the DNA TGTGCCAGCAGTTTTGGGGCAGGCTTCCGCGGGGATGCCTACACCTTC.

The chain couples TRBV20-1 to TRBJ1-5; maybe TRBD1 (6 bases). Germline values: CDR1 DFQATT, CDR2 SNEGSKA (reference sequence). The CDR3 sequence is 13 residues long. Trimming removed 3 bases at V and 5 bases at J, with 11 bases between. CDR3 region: CSASGQGYQPQHF. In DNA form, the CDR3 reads TGCAGTGCTAGCGGTCAGGGGTATCAGCCCCAGCATTTT.

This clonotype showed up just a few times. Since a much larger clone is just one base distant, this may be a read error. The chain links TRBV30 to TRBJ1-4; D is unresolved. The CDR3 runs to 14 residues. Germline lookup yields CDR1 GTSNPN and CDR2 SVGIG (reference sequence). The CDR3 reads CAWSKGRVDEELFF. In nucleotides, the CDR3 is TGTGCCTGGAGTAAGGGTCGAGTGGATGAAGAACTGTTTTTT.